This paragraph reports one T cell receptor beta chain. These data originate in a study of blood T cell repertoires in COVID-19. Per the study methods: Reference gene primers were amplified, and this amplification served to estimate nucleated cell counts. The repertoire was sequenced with immunoSEQ multiplex PCR; TCRdb's copy has only in-frame clones and lacks some. V, J and clone size were drawn from that table, and D and trimming were deduced from the DNA. The table records 200,000 to 250,000 clones, roughly four fifths of them present only once. This TCR came from a woman between 65 and 79 years old with COVID-19, enrolled during active disease. Sequencing used peripheral blood.

The CDR3 here is CASSLEVQRMNTEAFF. The CDR3 coding sequence is TGTGCCAGCAGCTTGGAGGTACAGAGAATGAACACTGAAGCTTTCTTT. The chain uses TRBV5-4 and TRBJ1-1; D gene uncertain. The germline V and J ends were trimmed by 0 bases and 0 bases, with 12 bases remaining between them. The germline V gene has CDR1 SGHNT and CDR2 YYREEE (reference sequence). The CDR3 is 16 residues long.